Listed here are 25 T cell receptor beta chains from one sample, sequenced in a study of blood T cell repertoires in COVID-19. TCRdb's copy holds only in-frame clones and misses some; the assay was immunoSEQ multiplex PCR. The repertoire includes about 77,000 clones, 80% of them detected once, and 4% to 5.5% sits in the top ten. Sample: peripheral blood. The receptors were sampled from a woman aged 70-85 years with acute or convalescent COVID-19.

The chain links TRBV18 to TRBJ1-5; D remains ambiguous. V lost 2 bases, J lost 3 bases, and 5 bases lay in between. The CDR3 is 13 residues long. Germline CDR1 reads KGHSH; CDR2 reads LQKENI. The CDR3 DNA reads TGTGCCAGCTCACCATCAGTCAATCAGCCCCAGCATTTT. Amino acid sequence: CASSPSVNQPQHF. Full variable domain (outside the CDR3, taken from reference TRBV18 and TRBJ1-5): NAGVMQNPRHLVRRRGQEARLRCSPMKGHSHVYWYRQLPEEGLKFMVYLQKENIIDESGMPKERFSAEFPKEGPSILRIQQVVRGDSAAYFCASSPSVNQPQHFGDGTRLSIL.

J is TRBJ1-2 and V is TRBV25-1, with TRBD1 matching over 7 bases. Trimming cost V 5 bases and J 4 bases; bases outside gene matches: 4. CDR3 length: 13 residues. Germline lookup yields CDR1 MGHDK and CDR2 SYGVNS. CDR3 sequence: CASSKTGLYGYTF. The CDR3 DNA reads TGTGCCAGCAGTAAGACAGGGCTCTATGGCTACACCTTC.

This clone was seen only a few times. This sequence joins TRBV6-5 and TRBJ1-2, with D perhaps matching TRBD1 (5 bases). Germline CDR1 reads MNHEY; CDR2 reads SVGAGI. V shed 6 bases and J shed 1 base, with 12 bases lying between them. This CDR3 has 14 amino acids. This CDR3 reads CASRPRTLNYGYTF. CDR3 bases: TGTGCCAGCAGACCGAGGACACTTAACTATGGCTACACCTTC.

V is TRBV28 and J is TRBJ2-5; TRBD1 agrees at 8 bases. Germline lookup yields CDR1 MDHEN and CDR2 SYDVKM. This CDR3 has 15 amino acids. The J segment lost 2 bases and the V segment lost 8 bases, leaving 10 bases of the junction unmatched. For the CDR3, the DNA is TGTGCCAGCGTGCCTACAGGGGGGATACAAGAGACCCAGTACTTC. Translation gives CASVPTGGIQETQYF.

The chain is built from TRBV5-1 and TRBJ2-3; 13 nucleotides align to TRBD2. In germline, CDR1 is SGHRS, CDR2 YFSETQ. With 3 bases clipped from V and 2 bases from J, the junction kept 6 bases outside the gene matches. The CDR3 has 17 residues. CDR3 in amino acids: CASSSLGTSGNTDTQYF. As DNA, the CDR3 is TGCGCCAGCAGCTCGTTAGGGACTAGCGGGAACACAGATACGCAGTATTTT.

The chain has TRBV14 and TRBJ1-2; 8 bases are shared with TRBD1. V trimming: 4 bases; J trimming: 7 bases; junction bases outside the gene matches: 5. Germline lookup yields CDR1 SGHDN and CDR2 FVKESK. The CDR3 has 13 amino acids. CDR3 sequence (DNA): TGTGCCAGCAGCCGCGACAGGGGTTCTGGCTACACCTTC. Protein sequence: CASSRDRGSGYTF.

The V call is TRBV7-9, the J call TRBJ2-7; 10 nucleotides align to TRBD2. Germline CDR1 SEHNR, CDR2 FQNEAQ (reference sequence). The CDR3 runs 14 residues. J was trimmed by 1 base and V by 5 bases; bases with no gene match: 2. CDR3 amino acids: CASSRTSGSYEQYF. CDR3 in DNA: TGTGCCAGCAGCCGGACTAGCGGATCCTACGAGCAGTACTTC.

The chain joins TRBV6-2 or TRBV6-3 to TRBJ1-1; unclear D gene. The CDR3 runs 12 residues. Per the germline V gene, CDR1 is MNHEY and CDR2 is SVGEGT. Trimming cost V 2 bases and J 6 bases, with 7 bases left between them. The CDR3 reads CASSYVPAEAFF. CDR3 in DNA: TGTGCCAGCAGTTACGTCCCAGCTGAAGCTTTCTTT.

The rearrangement links TRBV5-6 to TRBJ1-2, with no clear D. With 1 base removed from V and 2 bases from J, the gap between germline ends came to 12 bases. CDR1 is SGHDT, CDR2 YYEEEE, per germline. The CDR3 totals 15 residues. CDR3 region: CASSLYFAANYGYTF. The DNA for the CDR3 is TGTGCCAGCAGCTTGTACTTCGCGGCAAACTATGGCTACACCTTC.

The V gene is TRBV7-9, the J gene TRBJ2-1; 7 nucleotides agree with TRBD1. Germline assignment: CDR1 SEHNR and CDR2 FQNEAQ (reference sequence). V lost 7 bases to trimming and J lost 9 bases; unmatched junction nucleotides: 9. The CDR3 runs 13 residues. Here the CDR3 DNA reads TGTGCCAGCACGTCGACAGGGATTGGTGAGCAGTTCTTC. Translation: CASTSTGIGEQFF.

The chain links TRBV4-3 to TRBJ1-1; the D is unclear. Germline-derived CDR1 and CDR2 are LGHNA and YSLEER. V lost 4 bases and J 1 base, leaving 13 bases between the germline ends. CDR3 length: 15 residues. The CDR3 coding sequence is TGCGCCAGCAGCCTCGAGGAGAGATCGAACACTGAAGCTTTCTTT. Translated, it gives CASSLEERSNTEAFF.

This rearrangement joins TRBV4-3 to TRBJ1-4, with 7 nucleotides matching TRBD1. There are 14 residues in the CDR3. V was clipped by 4 bases and J by 8 bases; unmatched bases: 7. The germline CDR1 and CDR2 sequences are LGHNA and YSLEER. CDR3: CASSRETGVEKLFF. The CDR3 DNA follows: TGCGCCAGCAGCCGTGAAACAGGGGTAGAAAAACTGTTTTTT.

This chain joins TRBV29-1 and TRBJ1-2, with 8 bases fitting TRBD1. This CDR3 contains 13 residues. V lost 5 bases and J lost 5; bases outside the gene matches: 7. The germline V gene encodes CDR1 SQVTM and CDR2 ANQGSEA. The CDR3 region has the DNA TGCAGCGTTCCTGGGACAGGAACTTATGGCTACACCTTC. Translated: CSVPGTGTYGYTF.

This chain links TRBV5-4 with TRBJ2-1; TRBD2 aligns across 8 bases. V trimming: 5 bases; J trimming: 6 bases; junction bases outside the gene matches: 13. The CDR3 contains 16 residues. Germline CDR1 and CDR2: SGHNT and YYREEE (reference sequence). CDR3 loop: CASSSRRAGGINEQFF. The DNA of the CDR3 is TGTGCCAGCAGTTCTCGTCGGGCGGGGGGCATCAATGAGCAGTTCTTC.

This clone was counted between two and nine times. The gene calls are TRBV29-1 and TRBJ2-3; D may be TRBD2 (6 bases). The CDR3 covers 16 residues. The germline gives CDR1 SQVTM, CDR2 ANQGSEA. Trimming removed 3 bases from V and 3 bases from J, with 19 bases in between. The chain's CDR3 is CSVEGIRGSQTDTQYF. Written as DNA, the CDR3 is TGCAGCGTTGAGGGTATACGGGGGAGCCAGACAGATACGCAGTATTTT.

V usage is TRBV29-1 and J usage is TRBJ2-4; perhaps TRBD1 as D (6 bases). The CDR3 sequence is 15 residues long. V lost 3 bases, J lost 0 bases, and 12 bases lay in between. CDR1 and CDR2 from the germline V gene are SQVTM and ANQGSEA. The CDR3 is CSVENSGEAKNIQYF. The CDR3 DNA is TGCAGCGTTGAGAACTCAGGGGAAGCCAAAAACATTCAGTACTTC.

This clone has more than one count but fewer than ten. V is TRBV15 and J is TRBJ1-1, with TRBD1 identical over 9 bases. The ends lost 3 bases at V and 6 bases at J; junction bases unmatched: 5. The CDR3 totals 14 residues. The V gene's germline CDR1 is LNHNV and CDR2 YYDKDF (reference sequence). CDR3 DNA sequence: TGTGCCACCAGCAGCCGGACAGGGGTCCCTGAAGCTTTCTTT. It codes for CATSSRTGVPEAFF.

The chain has TRBV18 and TRBJ1-4; D may be TRBD1 (5 bases). The germline V gene encodes CDR1 KGHSH and CDR2 LQKENI. The CDR3 is 16 amino acids. V was trimmed by 4 bases and J by 8 bases, leaving 20 bases between them. The CDR3: CASSLLGRQGEEKLFF. The CDR3 nucleotides read TGTGCCAGCTCACTATTGGGGCGACAAGGAGAGGAAAAACTGTTTTTT.

The chain joins TRBV12-3 or TRBV12-4 to TRBJ1-1, with 7 bases lining up with TRBD1. This CDR3 region has 13 residues. Trimming at V came to 5 bases and at J to 6 bases, leaving 6 bases not matched to a gene. The CDR3 protein is CASSQGGGAEAFF. CDR3 DNA: TGTGCCAGCAGTCAGGGGGGAGGCGCTGAAGCTTTCTTT.

The chain combines TRBV6-5 with TRBJ2-1; 10 positions match TRBD2. J was trimmed by 8 bases and V by 2 bases; bases with no gene match: 6. The CDR3 consists of 15 residues. CDR1 is MNHEY, CDR2 SVGAGI, per germline. The CDR3, as DNA: TGTGCCAGCAGTTACGAGGTAGCGGGGGGCCATGAGCAGTTCTTC. Its protein product is CASSYEVAGGHEQFF.

V usage is TRBV6-5 and J usage is TRBJ1-1; 8 nucleotides match TRBD1. The CDR3 sequence is 13 residues long. Trimming took 8 bases from V and 0 from J; bases not matched to a gene: 2. CDR1 and CDR2 (germline): MNHEY, SVGAGI. CDR3 nucleotide sequence: TGTGCCAGCTCGACAGGGGTGAACACTGAAGCTTTCTTT. This codes for CASSTGVNTEAFF.

This clone was seen a single time. The CDR3 region has the DNA TGTGCCAGCAACTTCCTAAGAGCGGGTGAGCAGTTCTTC. This sequence encodes CASNFLRAGEQFF. This chain joins TRBV12-3 or TRBV12-4 and TRBJ2-1; tentative D call: TRBD2 (6 bases). The germline V and J ends were trimmed by 7 bases and 9 bases, with 16 bases remaining between them. The CDR3 consists of 13 residues.

This clone appeared a few times. This rearrangement joins TRBV29-1 to TRBJ2-2; 8 bases agree with TRBD1. The CDR3 length is 16 residues. V trimming: 8 bases; J trimming: 3 bases; junction bases outside the gene matches: 14. Germline V CDR1 and CDR2: SQVTM, ANQGSEA. The CDR3 region is CSFSHMDRADTGELFF. The CDR3 bases are TGCAGCTTTTCTCATATGGACAGGGCGGACACCGGGGAGCTGTTTTTT.

This rearrangement joins TRBV19 to TRBJ1-1; D is ambiguous. This CDR3 has 10 amino acids. The V end was cut by 8 bases, the J end by 9 bases, with 10 bases between. Germline V gene sequence: CDR1 LNHDA, CDR2 SQIVND (reference sequence). The CDR3 region is CASRGSQAFF. The CDR3 DNA reads TGTGCCAGTCGGGGAAGCCAAGCTTTCTTT.

The chain is built from TRBV18 and TRBJ2-3, with D tentatively TRBD1 (6 bases). The ends were cut back, 3 bases at V and 6 bases at J, with 16 bases in the middle. The CDR3 has 15 residues. CDR1 is KGHSH, CDR2 LQKENI, per germline. The CDR3 sequence: CASSPIPTGGDTQYF. The CDR3 nucleotides read TGTGCCAGCTCACCGATTCCGACAGGCGGGGATACGCAGTATTTT.